The 25 T cell receptor beta chains below all came from one sample that was sequenced in a study of Graves' ophthalmopathy and Graves' hyperthyroidism. Investigators amplified TCR beta CDR3 regions from RNA transcripts. The authors performed first-round RT-PCR with HTBI primers and then a second-round multiplex PCR. TCRdb re-derived calls from the multiplex PCR reads in MiXCR, one entry per CDR3 protein. Of 500,000 to 700,000 distinct CDR3 sequences listed, approximately 35% are singletons. Sample: peripheral blood or thyroid tissue (not recorded which). The origin of the receptors is an adult man with Graves' hyperthyroidism.

The chain is built from TRBV29-1 and TRBJ1-5; 9 bases map to TRBD1. Germline loops: CDR1 SQVTM, CDR2 ANQGSEA. The CDR3 is 12 residues long. The CDR3 protein is CSGNRGLQPQHF. In nucleotides, the CDR3 is TGCAGTGGGAACAGGGGGCTTCAGCCCCAGCATTTT.

This clonotype was found a few times. The chain carries TRBV14 and TRBJ2-3; TRBD1 agrees at 11 bases. Germline CDR1 SGHDN, CDR2 FVKESK. This CDR3 is built from 20 residues. Germline trimming cut 2 bases from V and 4 bases from J; bases unmatched to any gene: 17. In DNA form, the CDR3 reads TGTGCCAGCAGCCAACGCAGGGGGACAGGGGGATCCCTAGGCGCAGATACGCAGTATTTT. Encoded protein: CASSQRRGTGGSLGADTQYF.

V and J are TRBV2 and TRBJ1-5, with D unclear. The V end was cut by 2 bases, the J end by 4 bases, with 9 bases between. This CDR3 comprises 14 residues. The germline gives CDR1 SNHLY, CDR2 FYNNEI. The CDR3 here is CASSELRFNQPQHF. In DNA, the CDR3 is TGTGCCAGCAGTGAATTACGGTTTAATCAGCCCCAGCATTTT.

This chain joins TRBV7-2 and TRBJ2-1, with 7 bases that match TRBD1. The CDR3 extends over 15 amino acids. After removal of 4 bases from V and 5 bases from J, the junction contained 8 bases not matched to a gene. The germline V gene encodes CDR1 SGHTA and CDR2 FQGNSA. CDR3 in amino acids: CASSSYRGLDNEQFF. The CDR3 DNA reads TGTGCCAGCAGCTCCTACAGGGGTTTGGACAATGAGCAGTTCTTC.

This clonotype has just a few counts. This chain uses TRBV5-4 with TRBJ1-5; D is unclear. The V and J ends lost 2 bases and 9 bases respectively, with 18 bases between them. The CDR3 consists of 15 residues. CDR1 and CDR2 from the germline V gene are SGHNT and YYREEE (reference sequence). CDR3 sequence reads: CASSFQAATNGPQHF. The CDR3 DNA is TGTGCCAGCAGCTTTCAGGCTGCAACCAATGGGCCCCAGCATTTT.

This clonotype appeared many times. Mismatch with germline at one junction end may stem from a read error. V gene TRBV27 combines with J gene TRBJ2-5; 8 nucleotides match TRBD1. CDR3 length: 13 amino acids. The germline CDR1 and CDR2 sequences are MNHEY and SMNVEV (reference sequence). As DNA, the CDR3 is TGCGCCAGCAGTACCGACAGGGGTGAGACCCAGTACTTC. This encodes CASSTDRGETQYF.

This clonotype has only a few counts. V and J are TRBV7-8 and TRBJ2-3, with TRBD2 as a possible D gene (5 bases). Per germline, CDR1 SGHVS and CDR2 FQNEAQ. This CDR3 spans 16 amino acids. Trimming stripped 4 bases from V and 0 bases from J, with 14 bases between. DNA for the CDR3: TGTGCCAGCAGCTCAATGGAAAGAGGGAGCACAGATACGCAGTATTTT. Its protein is CASSSMERGSTDTQYF.

The V call is TRBV19, the J call TRBJ2-7; the match to TRBD1 covers 7 bases. The V segment lost 0 bases and the J segment 3 bases; nucleotides outside the gene matches: 11. The CDR3 sequence is 17 residues long. In germline, CDR1 is LNHDA, CDR2 SQIVND (reference sequence). For the CDR3, the DNA is TGTGCCAGTAGTATAGACCCCCCCTTGACAGGGAGCTACGAGCAGTACTTC. Protein product: CASSIDPPLTGSYEQYF.

Ten or more counts support this clonotype. CDR3 in DNA: TGTGCCATCGGTCCTGGGACGGATGAAAAACTGTTTTTT. Translation: CAIGPGTDEKLFF. The chain employs TRBV10-3 and TRBJ1-4; D might be TRBD1 (5 bases). The length of the CDR3 is 13 residues. Germline-derived CDR1 and CDR2 are ENHRY and SYGVKD. Trimming removed 8 bases from V and 6 bases from J, with 13 bases in between.

This clonotype was counted many times. An end of the junction differs from the germline gene, which may be a read error. The chain is built from TRBV15 and TRBJ1-2, with unresolved D. The CDR3 covers 12 residues. CDR1 and CDR2 (germline): LNHNV, YYDKDF (reference sequence). CDR3 region: CATSRANYGYTF. In DNA, the CDR3 is TGCGCCACCAGCAGAGCAAACTATGGCTACACCTTC.

The gene calls are TRBV25-1 and TRBJ2-7, with 7 bases identical to TRBD1. Germline V lookup: CDR1 MGHDK, CDR2 SYGVNS. The CDR3 is made up of 15 amino acids. CDR3 loop: CARGSGTAPSYEQYF. The CDR3 DNA reads TGTGCTAGAGGGTCCGGGACAGCTCCCTCCTACGAGCAGTACTTC.

This clonotype was seen more than once but under ten times. The chain has TRBV6-5 and TRBJ2-2; D is unresolved. Germline-derived CDR1 and CDR2 are MNHEY and SVGAGI. The V end was cut by 5 bases, the J end by 0 bases, with 7 bases between. The CDR3 length is 14 residues. In DNA form, the CDR3 reads TGTGCCAGCAGTCCCCGCTCGAACACCGGGGAGCTGTTTTTT. Its translation: CASSPRSNTGELFF.

CDR3 nucleotide sequence: TGTGCCAGCAGCTTAGCCAGCGGGAGGACCTACGAGCATTTT. This encodes CASSLASGRTYEHF. The J gene is TRBJ1-5, the V gene TRBV11-2; the D is unclear. The CDR3 sequence is 14 residues long. Per the germline V gene, CDR1 is SGHAT and CDR2 is FQNNGV. The V end lost 1 base, the J end lost 14 bases, and 18 bases lay between the germline ends.

This clonotype showed up many times. The chain uses TRBV29-1 and TRBJ1-4; a weak D match, TRBD1 (5 bases). The CDR3 extends over 14 amino acids. Germline V gene lookup returns CDR1 SQVTM and CDR2 ANQGSEA. V lost 6 bases and J lost 5, with 16 bases in between. CDR3 in amino acids: CSVGGPGRNEKLFF. As DNA, the CDR3 is TGCAGCGTGGGGGGACCGGGACGGAATGAAAAACTGTTTTTT.

To note about this clonotype: Sequence at one end of the junction differs from germline and may be a read error. The chain links TRBV7-9 to TRBJ2-7, with a tentative D call TRBD1 (5 bases). Germline CDR1 and CDR2: SEHNR and FQNEAQ (reference sequence). This CDR3 is 15 amino acids long. CDR3 nucleotides: TGTGCCGGCAGTTACTCCGGCAGGGATAGTGAGGAGCAGTACTTC. It specifies CAGSYSGRDSEEQYF.

The J gene is TRBJ2-3, the V gene TRBV5-1; D is ambiguous. Per germline, CDR1 SGHRS and CDR2 YFSETQ. V lost 4 bases and J 5 bases, leaving 20 bases between the germline ends. The CDR3 has 16 amino acids. CDR3 protein: CASSTTPGSLLDTQYF. The CDR3, as DNA: TGCGCCAGCAGCACGACCCCGGGCTCATTGCTAGATACGCAGTATTTT.

The rearrangement links TRBV6-4 to TRBJ2-6; D is perhaps TRBD2 (5 bases). Germline CDR1 is MRHNA and CDR2 is SNTAGT. V gave up 2 bases and J gave up 2 bases, with 13 bases separating them. CDR3 size: 17 residues. The chain's CDR3 is CASSDGMGAAGANVLTF. CDR3 sequence (DNA): TGTGCCAGCAGTGACGGGATGGGAGCGGCTGGGGCCAACGTCCTGACTTTC.

CDR3 in amino acids: CASRGQGANTGELFF. The CDR3 DNA follows: TGTGCCAGCAGAGGACAGGGTGCGAACACCGGGGAGCTGTTTTTT. The rearrangement uses TRBV12-3 or TRBV12-4 and TRBJ2-2, with 8 bases matching TRBD1. V lost 6 bases to trimming and J lost 0 bases; unmatched junction nucleotides: 3. This CDR3 contains 15 residues.

The sample holds a few counts of this clonotype. The V gene is TRBV19, the J gene TRBJ1-1; D not resolved. Trimming took 4 bases from V and 7 from J, leaving 22 bases between them. The CDR3 is made up of 16 amino acids. The germline gives CDR1 LNHDA, CDR2 SQIVND (reference sequence). The CDR3, as DNA: TGTGCCAGTAGTACTGCGGACCTTCCCCCCGTGGGTGAAGCTTTCTTT. It yields the protein CASSTADLPPVGEAFF. The whole variable domain, remainder taken from reference TRBV19 and TRBJ1-1, is DGGITQSPKYLFRKEGQNVTLSCEQNLNHDAMYWYRQDPGQGLRLIYYSQIVNDFQKGDIAEGYSVSREKKESFPLTVTSAQKNPTAFYLCASSTADLPPVGEAFFGQGTRLTVV.

A word on this clonotype: At one end the junction does not follow the germline gene, possibly because of a read error. The genes are TRBV12-3 or TRBV12-4 and TRBJ1-4, with 9 bases that match TRBD1. The CDR3 has 18 residues. CDR3 protein: CASSLATTGTGRKGEGTF. In DNA form, the CDR3 reads TGTGCCAGCAGTTTAGCTACCACCGGGACAGGGAGAAAGGGTGAGGGAACTTTT.

V gene TRBV7-9 combines with J gene TRBJ1-2; the match to TRBD1 covers 9 bases. This CDR3 spans 15 amino acids. CDR1 and CDR2 (germline): SEHNR, FQNEAQ (reference sequence). Unmatched junction bases numbered 13, after V lost 5 bases and J lost 9 bases. This CDR3 is CASSPATGQGNSYTF. The CDR3 nucleotides read TGTGCCAGCAGCCCCGCAACTGGACAGGGGAACAGCTACACCTTC.

This clonotype has a count of ten or more. The V gene is TRBV5-1, the J gene TRBJ2-5; D is unclear. The CDR3 covers 15 residues. Deletions cut 1 base from V and 2 bases from J, with 12 bases between. Per germline, CDR1 SGHRS and CDR2 YFSETQ. The CDR3 reads CASSLNSLIQETQYF. The CDR3 DNA sequence: TGCGCCAGCAGCTTGAACAGCTTAATTCAAGAGACCCAGTACTTC.

In regard to this clonotype: One junction end does not reproduce the germline sequence, and a read error may be involved. The genes are TRBV11-2 and TRBJ1-6; unclear D gene. Germline V gives CDR1 SGHAT, CDR2 FQNNGV. This CDR3 is built from 13 residues. The CDR3 sequence is CASSLGTGSHLHF. The DNA of the CDR3 is TGCGCCAGCAGCTTAGGTACCGGGTCACACCTCCACTTT.

This clonotype was observed at least ten times. This chain uses TRBV5-1 with TRBJ2-7; D remains ambiguous. Germline values: CDR1 SGHRS, CDR2 YFSETQ. Trimming left V 7 bases short and J 3 bases short, with 11 bases between. The CDR3 runs to 12 residues. For the CDR3, the DNA is TGCGCCAGCGGCTCATCGGGCTACGAGCAGTACTTC. Its translation is CASGSSGYEQYF.

The rearrangement joins TRBV7-8 to TRBJ1-1; D possibly corresponds to TRBD1 (5 bases). The CDR3 contains 14 residues. Germline lookup yields CDR1 SGHVS and CDR2 FQNEAQ. The V end lost 9 bases, the J end lost 4 bases, and 18 bases lay between the germline ends. The CDR3 DNA reads as TGTGCCAGTACCAACCGGACGGGGACCACTGAAGCTTTCTTT. Its protein is CASTNRTGTTEAFF.